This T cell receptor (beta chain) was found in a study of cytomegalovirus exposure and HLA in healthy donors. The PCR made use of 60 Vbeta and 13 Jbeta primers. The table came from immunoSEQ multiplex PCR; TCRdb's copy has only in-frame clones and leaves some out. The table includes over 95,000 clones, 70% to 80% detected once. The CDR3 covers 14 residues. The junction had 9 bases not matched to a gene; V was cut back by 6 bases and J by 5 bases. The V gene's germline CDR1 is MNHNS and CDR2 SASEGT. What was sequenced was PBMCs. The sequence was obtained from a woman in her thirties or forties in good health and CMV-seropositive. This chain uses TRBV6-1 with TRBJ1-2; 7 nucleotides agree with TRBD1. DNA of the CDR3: TGTGCCAGCAGCCCGGGGACAGCTCAGTATGGCTACACCTTC. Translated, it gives CASSPGTAQYGYTF.